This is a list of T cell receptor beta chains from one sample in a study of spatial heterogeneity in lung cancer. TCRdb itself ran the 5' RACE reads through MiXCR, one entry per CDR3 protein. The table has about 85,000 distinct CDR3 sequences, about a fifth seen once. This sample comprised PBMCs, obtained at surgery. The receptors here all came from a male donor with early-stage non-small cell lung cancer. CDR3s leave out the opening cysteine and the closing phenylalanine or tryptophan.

ASSYPGRTYEQY | TRBJ2-7 | TRBV6-6
ASSFPGHAPLH | TRBJ1-6 | TRBV7-9
ASSLGGVNSPLH | TRBJ1-6 | TRBV5-1
ASSFLGQQGTYEQY | TRBJ2-7 | TRBV27
ASSLSAGTDTQY | TRBJ2-3 | TRBV27
ASSQEGTGFNEKLF | TRBJ1-4 | TRBV4-3
GARAGPDTQY | TRBJ2-3 | TRBV20-1
ASSLLGPGLAESDTQY | TRBJ2-3 | TRBV27
ASSDYPTDTQY | TRBJ2-3 | TRBV6-1
ASSGEREGDNEQF | TRBJ2-1 | TRBV28
ASSPFSVRHEQY | TRBJ2-7 | TRBV3-1
ASSTSRGATNEKLF | TRBJ1-4 | TRBV12-3/TRBV12-4
ASSQDATSGGLVGELF | TRBJ2-2 | TRBV4-3
ASSPQGWTEAF | TRBJ1-1 | TRBV12-3/TRBV12-4
ASSRGPTSGGQRGQF | TRBJ2-1 | TRBV5-1
ASSARTGDEKLF | TRBJ1-4 | TRBV28
ASSLNGGRNTEAF | TRBJ1-1 | TRBV6-6
ASSPQAGQVNTEAF | TRBJ1-1 | TRBV18
ASSEPGLVTQY | TRBJ2-3 | TRBV10-1
ASSLGIGGNTIY | TRBJ1-3 | TRBV7-2
ATSDMTGGGDTQY | TRBJ2-3 | TRBV24-1
ASRAGGYTGELF | TRBJ2-2 | TRBV4-3
ASSLGQYNEQF | TRBJ2-1 | TRBV5-1
ASLTGQNTGELF | TRBJ2-2 | TRBV28
ASSPTVPEQF | TRBJ2-1 | TRBV11-1
ASSGAPGTGGEKLF | TRBJ1-4 | TRBV7-6
SVDFQVTDTQY | TRBJ2-3 | TRBV29-1
ASSLGRTGYNEQF | TRBJ2-1 | TRBV11-3
ASSLGNQGETQY | TRBJ2-5 | TRBV7-2
SPRIDGYT | TRBJ1-2 | TRBV29-1
SASGSSGSSNEQF | TRBJ2-1 | TRBV20-1
ASSPPVGLAGGSSYNEQF | TRBJ2-1 | TRBV18
ASSVDADLAPAQY | TRBJ2-7 | TRBV9
ASSSRTGSNTEAF | TRBJ1-1 | TRBV7-8
ASSAADGPSSYEQY | TRBJ2-7 | TRBV7-9
ASSGIYTDTQY | TRBJ2-3 | TRBV2
SARGGGLARMDEQY | TRBJ2-7 | TRBV20-1
ASSSRLGGSYNSPLH | TRBJ1-6 | TRBV7-8
ATSRAGATEAS | TRBJ1-1 | TRBV15
ASRSTSGNIQY | TRBJ2-4 | TRBV19
ASSLDVHKNTEAF | TRBJ1-1 | TRBV5-1
ASYLKGNQPQH | TRBJ1-5 | TRBV28
ASSQTGFTDTQY | TRBJ2-3 | TRBV27
ASSKGQINTGELF | TRBJ2-2 | TRBV19
ASSQALGVYEQY | TRBJ2-7 | TRBV4-1
SARDRGYGYT | TRBJ1-2 | TRBV20-1
SASTLPYNSPLH | TRBJ1-6 | TRBV20-1
ASSTPTGTGGSGELF | TRBJ2-2 | TRBV19
ASSLERNTGELF | TRBJ2-2 | TRBV4-1
ASSLVGTTNYGYT | TRBJ1-2 | TRBV7-9
ASRRGVGETQY | TRBJ2-5 | TRBV6-1
ASRDGVNQPQH | TRBJ1-5 | TRBV4-2
ASSRTSHNEQF | TRBJ2-1 | TRBV11-2